The 15 T cell receptor beta chains given below trace back to one sample, sequenced in a study of T cells in localized non-small cell lung cancer. Profiled with immunoSEQ multiplex PCR; TCRdb holds only in-frame clones, not every one. The sample lists around 20,000 clones, about nine tenths seen once, with under 3.5% in the top ten. Material: peripheral blood, obtained before any cancer treatment. These receptors came from a woman aged 35 to 70 with stage I lung adenocarcinoma.

DNA of the CDR3: TGTGCCAGTAGTATTGGCGGATATACGCAGTATTTT. As protein: CASSIGGYTQYF. The chain links TRBV19 to TRBJ2-3; D not resolved. The CDR3 has 12 residues. CDR1 and CDR2 from the germline V gene are LNHDA and SQIVND (reference sequence). V was pared by 3 bases and J by 7 bases, with 8 bases between.

The V call is TRBV5-1, the J call TRBJ2-7; no reliable D call. V lost 0 bases and J 7 bases, leaving 14 bases between the germline ends. The CDR3 loop spans 14 amino acids. CDR1 is SGHRS, CDR2 YFSETQ, per germline. In nucleotides, the CDR3 is TGCGCCAGCAGCTTGGAAGGTAGGCTGGGGGAGCAGTACTTC. Its protein product is CASSLEGRLGEQYF.

The rearrangement joins TRBV19 to TRBJ1-5; D possibly corresponds to TRBD1 (5 bases). CDR1 and CDR2 from the germline V gene are LNHDA and SQIVND (reference sequence). This CDR3 contains 15 residues. Trimming pared 2 bases from V and 4 bases from J, leaving 12 bases between. The CDR3 DNA reads TGTGCCAGTAGTATAAGGGGCGTGAGAAATCAGCCCCAGCATTTT. It yields the protein CASSIRGVRNQPQHF.

V and J are TRBV19 and TRBJ2-2; 9 bases agree with TRBD2. Trimming at V came to 3 bases and at J to 1 base, leaving 3 bases not matched to a gene. The CDR3 is made up of 16 amino acids. Germline V gene sequence: CDR1 LNHDA, CDR2 SQIVND (reference sequence). The CDR3 is CASSMTSGGNTGELFF. In nucleotides, the CDR3 is TGTGCCAGTAGTATGACTAGCGGAGGGAACACCGGGGAGCTGTTTTTT. Based on the CDR3 plus reference TRBV19 and TRBJ2-2, the full variable domain is DGGITQSPKYLFRKEGQNVTLSCEQNLNHDAMYWYRQDPGQGLRLIYYSQIVNDFQKGDIAEGYSVSREKKESFPLTVTSAQKNPTAFYLCASSMTSGGNTGELFFGEGSRLTVL.

CDR3 loop: CASSLADGGMAGGTIYF. The CDR3 DNA reads TGTGCCAGCAGCTTAGCGGACGGCGGAATGGCTGGAGGCACCATATATTTT. The J gene is TRBJ1-3, the V gene TRBV11-3; unclear D gene. Trimming took 1 base from V and 9 from J, leaving 22 bases between them. Germline CDR1 is SGHNT and CDR2 is YENEEA. This CDR3 contains 17 residues.

The chain recombines TRBV5-1 with TRBJ1-1; D is perhaps TRBD1 (5 bases). This CDR3 is built from 15 residues. In germline, CDR1 is SGHRS, CDR2 YFSETQ. With 4 bases removed from V and 1 base from J, the gap between germline ends came to 14 bases. The CDR3 DNA reads as TGCGCCAGCAGCCTGGACATGGTTTGGAACACTGAAGCTTTCTTT. Amino acids: CASSLDMVWNTEAFF.

CDR3 DNA: TGTGCCAGCAGCCCCGGACAGGGGATACATGGCTACACCTTC. Its translation: CASSPGQGIHGYTF. V usage is TRBV28 and J usage is TRBJ1-2; 9 bases agree with TRBD1. V shed 6 bases, J shed 6 bases, and the junction held 8 bases outside the gene matches. The CDR3 length is 14 residues. Germline V gives CDR1 MDHEN, CDR2 SYDVKM.

The V call is TRBV7-9, the J call TRBJ2-1; D is unresolved. The CDR3 is 13 residues long. CDR1 and CDR2 (germline): SEHNR, FQNEAQ (reference sequence). V was trimmed by 4 bases and J by 7 bases, leaving 11 bases between them. The CDR3, as DNA: TGTGCCAGCAGCTCCGACGGCAAGAATGAGCAGTTCTTC. Translated: CASSSDGKNEQFF.

The V and J genes are TRBV6-1 and TRBJ2-2; D is ambiguous. Trimming left V 4 bases short and J 3 bases short, with 6 bases between. Germline CDR1 MNHNS, CDR2 SASEGT. This CDR3 region has 13 residues. CDR3 region: CASSGVYTGELFF. CDR3 in DNA: TGTGCCAGCAGTGGGGTGTACACCGGGGAGCTGTTTTTT.

V is TRBV11-2 and J is TRBJ2-1; D perhaps matches TRBD2 (5 bases). From germline, CDR1 is SGHAT and CDR2 FQNNGV. The CDR3 runs to 15 residues. V was clipped by 1 base and J by 7 bases, with 14 bases between them. In nucleotides, the CDR3 is TGTGCCAGCAGCTTAGTAGGATCACCGGGGAATGAGCAGTTCTTC. It codes for CASSLVGSPGNEQFF.

This clone was picked up a small number of times. The CDR3 DNA is TGTGCCAGCAGCTCCGTCCTCCCTGGGGCGAACACCGGGGAGCTGTTTTTT. Protein sequence: CASSSVLPGANTGELFF. V gene TRBV5-5 combines with J gene TRBJ2-2; D not resolved. The germline V gene encodes CDR1 SGHKS and CDR2 YYEKEE (reference sequence). Trimming cost V 3 bases and J 0 bases, with 15 bases left between them. The CDR3 is made up of 17 amino acids.

J is TRBJ2-3 and V is TRBV19; the D gene is possibly TRBD2 (5 bases). V shed 5 bases and J shed 4 bases, with 10 bases lying between them. CDR3 size: 13 residues. CDR1 is LNHDA, CDR2 SQIVND, per germline (reference sequence). The CDR3 DNA reads TGTGCCAGTAGTCGGGGATTGTCAGATACGCAGTATTTT. As protein: CASSRGLSDTQYF.

This clone has only a few counts. The chain carries TRBV27 and TRBJ1-1, with a weak D call TRBD1 (5 bases). Germline values: CDR1 MNHEY, CDR2 SMNVEV (reference sequence). This CDR3 is 12 amino acids long. V lost 4 bases, J lost 8 bases, and 11 bases lay in between. The CDR3 coding sequence is TGTGCCAGCAGTTACCGGGGGGAAGAAGCTTTCTTT. It translates to CASSYRGEEAFF.

The chain combines TRBV19 with TRBJ2-1, with D possibly TRBD2 on 6 matching bases. The ends were cut back, 3 bases at V and 0 bases at J, with 9 bases in the middle. The CDR3 spans 15 residues. Germline CDR1 reads LNHDA; CDR2 reads SQIVND (reference sequence). CDR3 residues: CASSITGSSYNEQFF. DNA of the CDR3: TGTGCCAGTAGTATCACCGGGAGCTCCTACAATGAGCAGTTCTTC. Supplemented by reference TRBV19 and TRBJ2-1, the full variable domain reads DGGITQSPKYLFRKEGQNVTLSCEQNLNHDAMYWYRQDPGQGLRLIYYSQIVNDFQKGDIAEGYSVSREKKESFPLTVTSAQKNPTAFYLCASSITGSSYNEQFFGPGTRLTVL.

The chain combines TRBV19 with TRBJ2-3; either TRBD1 or TRBD2 may fit D (5 bases each). V lost 6 bases, J lost 4 bases, and 14 bases lay in between. The CDR3 runs to 14 residues. In germline, CDR1 is LNHDA, CDR2 SQIVND (reference sequence). The CDR3 DNA sequence: TGTGCCAGTAGAGGGACCGCGACATCAGATACGCAGTATTTT. It is translated as CASRGTATSDTQYF.